The 15 T cell receptor beta chains below all came from one sample that was sequenced in a study of blood T cell repertoires in COVID-19. Method: immunoSEQ multiplex PCR; TCRdb's copy keeps in-frame clones and lacks some. The repertoire holds about 230,000 clones, with about 91% as singletons. The sample consisted of PBMCs or T cells enriched from blood (not recorded which). The receptors shown here come from a woman between 40 and 50 years old with acute COVID-19.

J is TRBJ1-1 and V is TRBV19, with D tentatively TRBD1 (6 bases). The V gene's germline CDR1 is LNHDA and CDR2 SQIVND (reference sequence). Deletions cut 6 bases from V and 1 base from J, with 21 bases between. The CDR3 length is 17 residues. The CDR3 DNA reads TGTGCCAGTAGAGGAGCCAGGGGCGGGCAGAGGAACACTGAAGCTTTCTTT. It specifies CASRGARGGQRNTEAFF.

The CDR3 loop reads CASSLGVGGNEQFF. The CDR3 DNA reads as TGCGCCAGCAGCTTGGGGGTTGGAGGCAATGAGCAGTTCTTC. V and J are TRBV5-1 and TRBJ2-1, with TRBD2 as a possible D gene (5 bases). The CDR3 is 14 amino acids. Germline V gene sequence: CDR1 SGHRS, CDR2 YFSETQ. V was clipped by 0 bases and J by 6 bases, with 10 bases between them.

This sequence joins TRBV18 and TRBJ1-2; D might be TRBD1 (6 bases). Germline CDR1 is KGHSH and CDR2 is LQKENI. There are 15 residues in the CDR3. The ends were cut back, 0 bases at V and 7 bases at J, with 15 bases in the middle. The DNA for the CDR3 is TGTGCCAGCTCACCACCGTCAGGGGAGGGACGTGGCTACACCTTC. This sequence encodes CASSPPSGEGRGYTF. The full variable domain, its missing parts supplied by reference TRBV18 and TRBJ1-2, is NAGVMQNPRHLVRRRGQEARLRCSPMKGHSHVYWYRQLPEEGLKFMVYLQKENIIDESGMPKERFSAEFPKEGPSILRIQQVVRGDSAAYFCASSPPSGEGRGYTFGSGTRLTVV.

The rearrangement joins TRBV10-3 to TRBJ1-2, with 11 bases matching TRBD1. CDR1 ENHRY and CDR2 SYGVKD come from the germline V gene. CDR3 size: 17 residues. Trimming at V came to 6 bases and at J to 8 bases, leaving 17 bases not matched to a gene. The CDR3 nucleotides read TGTGCCATCAGCGCTACCGTAGGGACAGGGGGAACGGCGGGCTACACCTTC. Encoded protein: CAISATVGTGGTAGYTF.

The chain uses TRBV7-2 and TRBJ2-3, with 9 bases lining up with TRBD1. Losses at the gene ends were 4 bases for V and 5 bases for J; bases not matched to a gene: 10. The CDR3 has 16 residues. Per the germline V gene, CDR1 is SGHTA and CDR2 is FQGNSA. The CDR3 sequence: CASSSRGQGKKDTQYF. In DNA form, the CDR3 reads TGTGCCAGCAGCTCGAGAGGACAGGGGAAAAAAGATACGCAGTATTTT.

This clone has a single count. The CDR3 sequence is CASSEERVAGYTF. The CDR3 DNA follows: TGTGCCAGCAGTGAAGAGAGGGTCGCCGGCTACACCTTC. This sequence joins TRBV6-1 and TRBJ1-2; D is unclear. With 1 base removed from V and 8 bases from J, the gap between germline ends came to 11 bases. CDR1 is MNHNS, CDR2 SASEGT, per germline. The CDR3 is made up of 13 amino acids.

The chain uses TRBV2 and TRBJ2-5; the D is unclear. Germline V gene lookup returns CDR1 SNHLY and CDR2 FYNNEI. The CDR3 sequence is 14 residues long. Trimming took 3 bases from V and 3 from J, leaving 11 bases between them. This chain's CDR3 is CASSDDQGEETQYF. The CDR3 region has the DNA TGTGCCAGCAGTGATGATCAAGGAGAAGAGACCCAGTACTTC. The full variable domain, in which reference TRBV2 and TRBJ2-5 provide the parts outside the CDR3, is EPEVTQTPSHQVTQMGQEVILRCVPISNHLYFYWYRQILGQKVEFLVSFYNNEISEKSEIFDDQFSVERPDGSNFTLKIRSTKLEDSAMYFCASSDDQGEETQYFGPGTRLLVL.

The chain recombines TRBV19 with TRBJ1-1; D is undetermined. Deletions cut 3 bases from V and 1 base from J, with 9 bases between. Per the germline V gene, CDR1 is LNHDA and CDR2 is SQIVND (reference sequence). This CDR3 has 14 residues. The CDR3 reads CASSIGGSNTEAFF. DNA of the CDR3: TGTGCCAGTAGTATTGGCGGTTCGAACACTGAAGCTTTCTTT.

The gene calls are TRBV3-1 (or the pseudogene TRBV3-2) and TRBJ2-5, with D possibly TRBD1 on 6 matching bases. Trimming took off 5 bases at V and 5 bases at J, with 18 bases between the two ends. Germline CDR1 LGHDT, CDR2 YNNKEL (reference sequence). The CDR3 loop spans 15 amino acids. The CDR3 reads CASSKQGPRGETQYF. CDR3 sequence (DNA): TGTGCCAGCAGCAAACAGGGCCCACGGGGTGAGACCCAGTACTTC.

This clone appeared once. This chain uses TRBV7-9 with TRBJ1-3; 8 bases are shared with TRBD1. The CDR3 covers 18 residues. Germline V gene data show CDR1 as SEHNR and CDR2 as FQNEAQ (reference sequence). The ends lost 5 bases at V and 0 bases at J; junction bases unmatched: 12. The CDR3 region has the DNA TGTGCCAGCAGCCCCTCGCGCCCTGACAGGGGCTCTGGAAACACCATATATTTT. It codes for CASSPSRPDRGSGNTIYF.

This chain connects TRBV12-3 or TRBV12-4 to TRBJ1-1; 7 bases line up with TRBD1. J lost 1 base, V lost 8 bases, and 4 bases had no gene match. CDR3 length: 13 amino acids. In DNA, the CDR3 is TGTGCCAGCCGAGGACAGGAGAACACTGAAGCTTTCTTT. This codes for CASRGQENTEAFF.

J is TRBJ2-5 and V is TRBV5-4; 8 bases fit TRBD1. V dropped 0 bases and J dropped 5; count of bases not matched to a gene: 3. CDR3 length equals 14 residues. Germline V CDR1 and CDR2: SGHNT, YYREEE (reference sequence). The CDR3 here is CASSLGRGRETQYF. DNA for the CDR3: TGTGCCAGCAGCTTGGGCAGGGGGCGGGAGACCCAGTACTTC.

The rearrangement uses TRBV3-1 (or the pseudogene TRBV3-2) and TRBJ1-2, with D possibly being TRBD1 (5 bases). CDR3 size: 15 residues. With 4 bases removed from V and 4 bases from J, the gap between germline ends came to 16 bases. Germline CDR1 reads LGHDT; CDR2 reads YNNKEL (reference sequence). The CDR3 here is CASSPQRQSSYGYTF. The CDR3 bases are TGTGCCAGCAGCCCGCAGCGACAGTCCTCCTATGGCTACACCTTC.

The chain is built from TRBV5-1 and TRBJ1-2; 9 bases are shared with TRBD1. V dropped 2 bases and J dropped 3; count of bases not matched to a gene: 2. Looked up from germline, CDR1 is SGHRS and CDR2 is YFSETQ. This CDR3 region has 14 residues. CDR3 in amino acids: CASSFGDRDYGYTF. The DNA for the CDR3 is TGCGCCAGCAGCTTTGGGGACAGGGACTATGGCTACACCTTC.

V and J are TRBV3-1 (or the pseudogene TRBV3-2) and TRBJ2-1; perhaps TRBD2 as D (5 bases). Trimming left V 6 bases short and J 0 bases short, with 15 bases between. The CDR3 is 16 amino acids. Germline V gives CDR1 LGHDT, CDR2 YNNKEL (reference sequence). The CDR3 DNA reads as TGTGCCAGCAGATCAGGCTCGGGGAGCTCCTACAATGAGCAGTTCTTC. Its protein is CASRSGSGSSYNEQFF.